These 21 T cell receptor beta chains came from one sample sequenced in a study of blood T cell repertoires in COVID-19. Method: immunoSEQ multiplex PCR; TCRdb's copy keeps in-frame clones and lacks some. The table records 100,000 to 150,000 clones, about four fifths of them present only once. The sequencing sample was made of peripheral blood. The origin of the receptors is a young man with COVID-19, enrolled during active disease.

Points on this clone: Additional DNA sequences in this sample encode the identical CDR3. V is TRBV29-1 and J is TRBJ1-1; no firm D call. The germline V gene has CDR1 SQVTM and CDR2 ANQGSEA. This CDR3 comprises 12 residues. Trimming took 6 bases from V and 0 from J, leaving 8 bases between them. The CDR3 DNA reads as TGCAGCGTGACGAGGATGAACACTGAAGCTTTCTTT. Translating gives CSVTRMNTEAFF. Full variable domain (missing parts from reference TRBV29-1 and TRBJ1-1): SAVISQKPSRDICQRGTSLTIQCQVDSQVTMMFWYRQQPGQSLTLIATANQGSEATYESGFVIDKFPISRPNLTFSTLTVSNMSPEDSSIYLCSVTRMNTEAFFGQGTRLTVV.

The rearrangement uses TRBV5-4 and TRBJ2-7; D ambiguous. CDR1 and CDR2 from the germline V gene are SGHNT and YYREEE (reference sequence). This CDR3 has 11 residues. With 3 bases removed from V and 2 bases from J, the gap between germline ends came to 3 bases. CDR3: CASSSAYEQYF. CDR3 sequence (DNA): TGTGCCAGCAGCTCTGCCTACGAGCAGTACTTC.

This chain connects TRBV4-2 to TRBJ2-1, with 11 bases identical to TRBD2. Germline trimming cut 1 base from V and 5 bases from J; bases unmatched to any gene: 4. Germline CDR1 LGHNA, CDR2 YNFKEQ. This CDR3 contains 16 residues. In DNA form, the CDR3 reads TGTGCCAGCAGCCAAGGACCTAGCGGGGGGAACAATGAGCAGTTCTTC. As protein: CASSQGPSGGNNEQFF.

The rearrangement uses TRBV11-3 and TRBJ2-1; possibly TRBD1 for D (6 bases). The germline gives CDR1 SGHNT, CDR2 YENEEA. Deletions cut 2 bases from V and 2 bases from J, with 10 bases between. This CDR3 has 15 residues. CDR3 DNA: TGTGCCAGCAGCTTACTACAGGGTCCCTACAATGAGCAGTTCTTC. It encodes CASSLLQGPYNEQFF. The full variable domain, its missing parts supplied by reference TRBV11-3 and TRBJ2-1, is EAGVVQSPRYKIIEKKQPVAFWCNPISGHNTLYWYLQNLGQGPELLIRYENEEAVDDSQLPKDRFSAERLKGVDSTLKIQPAELGDSAVYLCASSLLQGPYNEQFFGPGTRLTVL.

The gene calls are TRBV19 and TRBJ1-2; D gene unclear. Trimming stripped 6 bases from V and 2 bases from J, with 10 bases between. Germline CDR1 LNHDA, CDR2 SQIVND (reference sequence). The CDR3 extends over 13 amino acids. The DNA for the CDR3 is TGTGCCAGTAGCCCCATGTTGAACTATGGCTACACCTTC. It is translated as CASSPMLNYGYTF.

This clone was seen just once. The V gene is TRBV19, the J gene TRBJ2-2; 10 bases are shared with TRBD2. CDR1 LNHDA and CDR2 SQIVND come from the germline V gene (reference sequence). The CDR3 consists of 16 residues. The trim removed 1 base at V and 8 bases at J, leaving 7 bases unmatched. CDR3 loop: CASSIGASGSRGELFF. CDR3 sequence (DNA): TGTGCCAGTAGTATAGGGGCTAGCGGGAGTCGAGGGGAGCTGTTTTTT.

This clone has more than one count but fewer than ten. The chain is built from TRBV5-6 and TRBJ2-2; 11 positions match TRBD2. Trimming took 4 bases from V and 3 from J; bases not matched to a gene: 8. CDR3 length: 17 amino acids. The V gene's germline CDR1 is SGHDT and CDR2 YYEEEE. The CDR3 coding sequence is TGTGCCAGCAGCCGGGGACTAGCGGACTTCTACACCGGGGAGCTGTTTTTT. It yields the protein CASSRGLADFYTGELFF.

The rearrangement links TRBV6-6 to TRBJ2-1; D may be TRBD2 (5 bases). The germline V and J ends were trimmed by 6 bases and 9 bases, with 15 bases remaining between them. CDR1 is MNHNY, CDR2 SVGAGI, per germline (reference sequence). This CDR3 has 13 amino acids. In DNA form, the CDR3 reads TGTGCCAGCAGACTAGTCGCAAGTCCTGAGCAGTTCTTC. This translates into CASRLVASPEQFF.

CDR3 protein: CASSQALGTSGAQQETQYF. The CDR3 DNA sequence: TGCGCCAGCAGCCAGGCCCTAGGGACTAGCGGGGCCCAACAAGAGACCCAGTACTTC. The chain combines TRBV4-1 with TRBJ2-5; 13 nucleotides agree with TRBD2. There are 19 residues in the CDR3. The ends lost 3 bases at V and 2 bases at J; junction bases unmatched: 12. CDR1 is MGHRA and CDR2 is YSYEKL in the germline V gene.

The V gene is TRBV27, the J gene TRBJ1-4; D gene uncertain. Germline V gene data show CDR1 as MNHEY and CDR2 as SMNVEV (reference sequence). With 10 bases removed from V and 1 base from J, the gap between germline ends came to 10 bases. The CDR3 has 13 amino acids. The CDR3 nucleotides are TGTGCCACCGCGCCCCTAACTAATGAAAAACTGTTTTTT. Translated: CATAPLTNEKLFF.

The chain combines TRBV7-3 with TRBJ2-7, with 10 bases that match TRBD2. The J segment lost 5 bases and the V segment lost 6 bases, leaving 7 bases of the junction unmatched. The CDR3 is made up of 14 amino acids. The germline CDR1 and CDR2 sequences are SGHTA and FQGTGA. The CDR3 is CASRTVAGGDEQYF. In DNA form, the CDR3 reads TGTGCCAGCAGGACGGTAGCGGGAGGAGACGAGCAGTACTTC. Full variable domain (remainder filled in from reference TRBV7-3 and TRBJ2-7): GAGVSQTPSNKVTEKGKYVELRCDPISGHTALYWYRQSLGQGPEFLIYFQGTGAADDSGLPNDRFFAVRPEGSVSTLKIQRTERGDSAVYLCASRTVAGGDEQYFGPGTRLTVT.

The rearrangement uses TRBV18 and TRBJ1-2; D is unclear. Germline V CDR1 and CDR2: KGHSH, LQKENI. The CDR3 loop spans 16 amino acids. Trimming took off 0 bases at V and 2 bases at J, with 13 bases between the two ends. CDR3 coding DNA: TGTGCCAGCTCACCACCGCATCAGGTCCTAAACTATGGCTACACCTTC. It yields the protein CASSPPHQVLNYGYTF.

This chain connects TRBV5-8 to TRBJ1-5; 10 nucleotides match TRBD1. CDR3 length: 14 residues. Germline V CDR1 and CDR2: SGHTS, YDEGEE. J lost 5 bases, V lost 5 bases, and 4 bases had no gene match. The CDR3 nucleotides are TGTGCCAGCAGTCGGGGGACAGGGGATCAGCCCCAGCATTTT. This sequence encodes CASSRGTGDQPQHF.

The gene calls are TRBV7-8 and TRBJ2-5; 8 bases are shared with TRBD1. The CDR3 runs to 14 residues. The germline V gene has CDR1 SGHVS and CDR2 FQNEAQ. V was clipped by 5 bases and J by 2 bases; unmatched bases: 4. This CDR3 is CASSLGTGQETQYF. The CDR3 DNA reads as TGTGCCAGCAGCCTCGGGACAGGTCAAGAGACCCAGTACTTC.

This clone was detected only a few times. This rearrangement joins TRBV10-3 to TRBJ2-7, with D maybe TRBD2 (5 bases). V lost 3 bases to trimming and J lost 4 bases, with 13 bases between them. Germline V gene data show CDR1 as ENHRY and CDR2 as SYGVKD. The CDR3 extends over 14 amino acids. The CDR3 is CAISEDYRGYEQYF. CDR3 nucleotides: TGTGCCATCAGTGAAGACTACCGAGGATACGAGCAGTACTTC.

The chain uses TRBV11-2 and TRBJ2-7; 7 nucleotides match TRBD1. The CDR3 covers 14 residues. Germline V gives CDR1 SGHAT, CDR2 FQNNGV. V was clipped by 5 bases and J by 3 bases; unmatched bases: 7. The CDR3 nucleotides read TGTGCCAGCAGCACGAAGGGACAGTTCTACGAGCAGTACTTC. Amino acids: CASSTKGQFYEQYF. Combining the CDR3 with reference TRBV11-2 and TRBJ2-7 gives the whole variable domain EAGVAQSPRYKIIEKRQSVAFWCNPISGHATLYWYQQILGQGPKLLIQFQNNGVVDDSQLPKDRFSAERLKGVDSTLKIQPAKLEDSAVYLCASSTKGQFYEQYFGPGTRLTVT.

V gene TRBV5-1 combines with J gene TRBJ2-7, with D perhaps TRBD1 (7 bases). The CDR3 is 13 residues long. Germline values: CDR1 SGHRS, CDR2 YFSETQ. V lost 4 bases, J lost 2 bases, and 10 bases lay in between. The CDR3 region has the DNA TGCGCCAGCAGCCGGGGGACAGCCTACGAGCAGTACTTC. Its protein is CASSRGTAYEQYF.

The rearrangement links TRBV20-1 to TRBJ2-2; the match to TRBD1 covers 7 bases. The trim removed 3 bases at V and 7 bases at J, leaving 2 bases unmatched. CDR3 length: 12 amino acids. From germline, CDR1 is DFQATT and CDR2 SNEGSKA (reference sequence). As DNA, the CDR3 is TGCAGTGCTAGTCACAGGGGCGGGGAGCTGTTTTTT. Translation: CSASHRGGELFF.

This chain connects TRBV6-6 to TRBJ2-1; TRBD2 is a possible D gene (6 bases). V lost 6 bases and J lost 8, with 14 bases in between. CDR3 size: 13 residues. CDR1 MNHNY and CDR2 SVGAGI come from the germline V gene (reference sequence). As DNA, the CDR3 is TGTGCCAGCAGATCTGCGTGGGGGGATGAGCAGTTCTTC. Protein product: CASRSAWGDEQFF.

This clone was recorded many times. The chain has TRBV29-1 and TRBJ1-3; no reliable D call. Germline loops: CDR1 SQVTM, CDR2 ANQGSEA. CDR3 length equals 13 residues. The germline V and J ends were trimmed by 3 bases and 8 bases, with 14 bases remaining between them. CDR3 in DNA: TGCAGCGTTGATCACCCTATTGGGCACACCATATATTTT. It yields the protein CSVDHPIGHTIYF.

This clone was found a few times. The chain has TRBV29-1 and TRBJ1-4, with D tentatively TRBD1 (5 bases). From germline, CDR1 is SQVTM and CDR2 ANQGSEA. This CDR3 comprises 12 residues. V dropped 0 bases and J dropped 11 bases, with 10 bases sitting between them. The CDR3 DNA follows: TGCAGCGTTGAAGATGGGGCCGAGAAACTGTTTTTT. This codes for CSVEDGAEKLFF.